The rows below give T cell receptor beta chains drawn from one sample of a study of blood T cell repertoires in COVID-19. Using immunoSEQ multiplex PCR, the repertoire was profiled, and TCRdb retains in-frame clones only, with some absent. The sample lists under 250,000 clones, 80% to 85% occurring once. Sequencing was carried out using peripheral blood. These receptors all stem from a woman aged 55-70 years with acute or convalescent COVID-19. The CDR3 runs from the conserved cysteine through the conserved F or W. A D gene is named only where the DNA matches it firmly. Only some rows state a clone size, as once, few, many or a class for expanded clones.

cdr3_nt	cdr3_aa	v_call	clone_size	d_call	j_call
TGTGCCAGCAGTTACCAACAGGGACATTCACCCCTCCACTTT	CASSYQQGHSPLHF	TRBV6-5	once	NA	TRBJ1-6
TGTGCCAGCAGCGGACAGGGCCACTCACCCCTCCACTTT	CASSGQGHSPLHF	TRBV27	NA	TRBD1	TRBJ1-6
TGTGCCAGCAGTTACGCAGTTGGTCCGGCTGGGAGGAAACTGTTTTTT	CASSYAVGPAGRKLFF	TRBV6-2/TRBV6-3	NA	NA	TRBJ1-4
TGCAGCGTTGAGGGATACCGGGACACCGGCAGCTCCTACGAGCAGTACTTC	CSVEGYRDTGSSYEQYF	TRBV29-1	NA	NA	TRBJ2-7
TGTGCCAGCAGCCGCGGGGGGGCGGAATTGCACGAGCAGTACTTC	CASSRGGAELHEQYF	TRBV28	NA	TRBD2	TRBJ2-7
TGTGCCAGCAGCCAATGGGGTGGCGGGGGGCGGTACAATGAGCAGTTCTTC	CASSQWGGGGRYNEQFF	TRBV3-1/TRBV3-2	NA	TRBD2	TRBJ2-1
TGTGCCAGCTCACCTCTAGCGGGAGTAAACACCGGGGAGCTGTTTTTT	CASSPLAGVNTGELFF	TRBV18	NA	TRBD2	TRBJ2-2
TGTGCCACTAAGGTATTCGGGGGGACAGGGGACAATCAGCCCCAGCATTTT	CATKVFGGTGDNQPQHF	TRBV28	NA	TRBD1	TRBJ1-5
TGTGCCACCTCTCTAGACAGGCCTGGAGCTTTCTTT	CATSLDRPGAFF	TRBV6-5	NA	NA	TRBJ1-1
TGTGCCAGCAGCTTGGGGGTGGCAGAGGCCTATGGCTACACCTTC	CASSLGVAEAYGYTF	TRBV5-5	NA	NA	TRBJ1-2
TGCGCCAGCACTGAGCAGGGGAGTCGAAACACCATATATTTT	CASTEQGSRNTIYF	TRBV10-2	NA	NA	TRBJ1-3
TGTGCCAGCAGCCAGACAGGTTTAAATAATGGCTACACCTTC	CASSQTGLNNGYTF	TRBV3-1/TRBV3-2	NA	NA	TRBJ1-2
TGTGCCAGCAGCTCCGGACAGGCTGTTCAGCCCCAGCATTTT	CASSSGQAVQPQHF	TRBV7-9	NA	TRBD1	TRBJ1-5
TGTGCCAGTACCTGGCGAGGGGGCACTGAAGCTTTCTTT	CASTWRGGTEAFF	TRBV19	NA	NA	TRBJ1-1
TGTGCCAGCAGCTTGGTAGATCGAAACGAGCAGTTCTTC	CASSLVDRNEQFF	TRBV5-6	NA	NA	TRBJ2-1
TGTGCCAGCACTCACGACAGGCGCTATGGCTACACCTTC	CASTHDRRYGYTF	TRBV6-6	NA	NA	TRBJ1-2
TGTGCCAGCAGGCAAGAATTGACCGGGACAGGGTACACCTTC	CASRQELTGTGYTF	TRBV5-6	NA	TRBD1	TRBJ1-2
TGTGCCAGTATTGATAGGGGGTCGGGTCAGCCCCAGCATTTT	CASIDRGSGQPQHF	TRBV19	once	NA	TRBJ1-5
TGTGCCTGGAGCCCAGGGGGCTCTAGAAACACCATATATTTT	CAWSPGGSRNTIYF	TRBV30	NA	TRBD1	TRBJ1-3
TGTGCCAGCAGTCCTACAGAGAACACTGAAGCTTTCTTT	CASSPTENTEAFF	TRBV27	NA	NA	TRBJ1-1
TGTGCCAGCAGCTTAGGGTTGGCCAATGGCTACACCTTC	CASSLGLANGYTF	TRBV7-8	NA	NA	TRBJ1-2
TGTGCCAGCAGCCGCGCGGGGGGCGAAAACATTCAGTACTTC	CASSRAGGENIQYF	TRBV6-5	few	TRBD2	TRBJ2-4
TGTGCCAGCAGCTTGGGACTAGCGGGTCCTCACACAGATACGCAGTATTTT	CASSLGLAGPHTDTQYF	TRBV7-3	NA	TRBD2	TRBJ2-3
TGTGCCACCAGCACGAGCGGGGTTTACGAGCAGTACTTC	CATSTSGVYEQYF	TRBV15	NA	TRBD2	TRBJ2-7
TGTGCCAGCAGCCAACAGGGGGCTGGCACTGAAGCTTTCTTT	CASSQQGAGTEAFF	TRBV7-3	few	TRBD1	TRBJ1-1
TGTGCCAGTAGTGAGCCTTCAGGGGTAATGGGTACAGATACGCAGTATTTT	CASSEPSGVMGTDTQYF	TRBV19	NA	NA	TRBJ2-3
TGTGCCAGCAGCCCTGACGGCGGGGTGAATGAAAAACTGTTTTTT	CASSPDGGVNEKLFF	TRBV6-2/TRBV6-3	NA	NA	TRBJ1-4
TGTGCCAGCAGTTTCGACAATACTAACTATGGCTACACCTTC	CASSFDNTNYGYTF	TRBV28	once	NA	TRBJ1-2
TGTGCCAGCGAGGGGAGGAGCTACGAGCAGTACTTC	CASEGRSYEQYF	TRBV6-5	NA	NA	TRBJ2-7